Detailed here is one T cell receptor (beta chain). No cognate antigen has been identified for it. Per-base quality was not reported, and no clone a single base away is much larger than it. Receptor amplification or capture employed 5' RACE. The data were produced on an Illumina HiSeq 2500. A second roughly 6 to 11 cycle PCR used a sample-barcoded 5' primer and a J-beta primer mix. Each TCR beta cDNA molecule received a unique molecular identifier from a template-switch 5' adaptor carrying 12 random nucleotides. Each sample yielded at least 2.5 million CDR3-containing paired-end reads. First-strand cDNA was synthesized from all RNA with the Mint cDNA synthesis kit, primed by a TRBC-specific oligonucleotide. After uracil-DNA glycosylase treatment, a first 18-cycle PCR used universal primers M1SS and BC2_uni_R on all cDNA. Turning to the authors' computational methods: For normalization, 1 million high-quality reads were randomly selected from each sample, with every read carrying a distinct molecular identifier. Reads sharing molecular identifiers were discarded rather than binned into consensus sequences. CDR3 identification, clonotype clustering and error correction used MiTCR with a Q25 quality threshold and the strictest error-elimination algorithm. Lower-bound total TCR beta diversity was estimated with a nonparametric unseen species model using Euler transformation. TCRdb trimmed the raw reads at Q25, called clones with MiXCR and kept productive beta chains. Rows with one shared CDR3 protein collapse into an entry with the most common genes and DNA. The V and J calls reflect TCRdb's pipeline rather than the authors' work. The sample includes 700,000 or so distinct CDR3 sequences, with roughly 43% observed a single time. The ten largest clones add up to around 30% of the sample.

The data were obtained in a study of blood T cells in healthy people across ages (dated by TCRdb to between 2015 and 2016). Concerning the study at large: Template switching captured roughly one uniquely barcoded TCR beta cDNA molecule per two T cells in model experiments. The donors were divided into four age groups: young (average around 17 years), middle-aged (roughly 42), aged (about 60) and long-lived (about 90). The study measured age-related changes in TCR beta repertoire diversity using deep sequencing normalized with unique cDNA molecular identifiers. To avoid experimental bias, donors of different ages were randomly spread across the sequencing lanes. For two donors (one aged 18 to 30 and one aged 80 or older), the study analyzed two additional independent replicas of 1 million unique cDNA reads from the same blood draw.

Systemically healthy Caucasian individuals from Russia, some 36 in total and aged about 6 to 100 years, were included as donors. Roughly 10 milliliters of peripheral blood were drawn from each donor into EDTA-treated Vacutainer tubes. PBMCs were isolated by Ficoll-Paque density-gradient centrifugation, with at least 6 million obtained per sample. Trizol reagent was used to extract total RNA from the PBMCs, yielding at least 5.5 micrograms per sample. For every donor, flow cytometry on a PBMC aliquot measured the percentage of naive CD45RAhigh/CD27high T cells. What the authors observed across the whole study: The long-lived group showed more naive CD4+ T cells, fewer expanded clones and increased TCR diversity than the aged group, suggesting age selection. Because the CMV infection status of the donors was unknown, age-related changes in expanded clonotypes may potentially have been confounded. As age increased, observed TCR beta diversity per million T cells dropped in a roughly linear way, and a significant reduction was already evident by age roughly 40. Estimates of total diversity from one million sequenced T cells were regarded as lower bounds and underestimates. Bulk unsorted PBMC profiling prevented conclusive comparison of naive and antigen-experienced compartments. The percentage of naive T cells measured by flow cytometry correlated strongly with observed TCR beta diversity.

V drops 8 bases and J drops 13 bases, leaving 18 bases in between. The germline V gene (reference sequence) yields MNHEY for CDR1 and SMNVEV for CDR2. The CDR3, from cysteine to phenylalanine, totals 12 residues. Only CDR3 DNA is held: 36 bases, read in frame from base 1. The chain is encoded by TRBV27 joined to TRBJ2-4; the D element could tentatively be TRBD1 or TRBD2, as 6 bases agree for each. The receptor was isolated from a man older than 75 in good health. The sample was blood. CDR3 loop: CASGGLSQVQYF. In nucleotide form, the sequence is TGTGCCAGCGGGGGGCTTAGTCAAGTGCAGTACTTC.